Reported below is one TCR beta chain. Its antigen is not known. The sample originates from a study of T cell responses to AZD1222 COVID-19 vaccine. Whole-study results and caveats: Seropositive status at baseline applied to only 5 to 7 AZD1222 recipients. Spike-specific TCR breadth and depth were elevated following two AZD1222 doses. Donors were chiefly white British, with a greater number of females, and clonal diversity was perhaps underestimated.

The data were produced by immunoSEQ multiplex PCR, yet TCRdb's version contains in-frame clones alone and is incomplete. The table includes some 150,000 clones, about 90% detected once. The sequenced sample was peripheral blood, obtained on day 0 of AZD1222 vaccination. The receptor was derived from an adult in good health.

As DNA, the CDR3 is TGTGCCAGCTCACCGGCACCGGCCTACGAGCAGTACTTC. This sequence encodes CASSPAPAYEQYF. The rearrangement uses TRBV18 and TRBJ2-7; D uncertain. The CDR3 covers 13 residues. CDR1 KGHSH and CDR2 LQKENI come from the germline V gene. Deletions cut 3 bases from V and 2 bases from J, with 8 bases between.